This TCR beta chain derives from a study of Graves' ophthalmopathy and Graves' hyperthyroidism. This clonotype showed up just once. Antigen unknown. From RNA, the CDR3 regions of TCR beta chains were amplified and sequenced. A first-round RT-PCR used HTBI primers, followed by a second-round multiplex PCR. TCRdb recomputed calls from the multiplex PCR reads with MiXCR, one row per CDR3 protein. The sample lists some 380,000 distinct CDR3 sequences; over 15% were seen once. Study observations and caveats: Blood was where most expanded thyroid clonotypes above 0.001 frequency also turned up.

CDR3 length: 13 residues. V was clipped by 2 bases and J by 4 bases, with 11 bases between them. CDR1 DFQATT and CDR2 SNEGSKA come from the germline V gene (reference sequence). The sequence came from a young woman with stable Graves' hyperthyroidism. The sequencing sample was made of peripheral blood. The genes are TRBV20-1 and TRBJ1-2; D is unclear. This CDR3 reads CSARHEIGYGYTF. DNA for the CDR3: TGCAGTGCTAGACACGAGATAGGCTATGGCTACACCTTC.